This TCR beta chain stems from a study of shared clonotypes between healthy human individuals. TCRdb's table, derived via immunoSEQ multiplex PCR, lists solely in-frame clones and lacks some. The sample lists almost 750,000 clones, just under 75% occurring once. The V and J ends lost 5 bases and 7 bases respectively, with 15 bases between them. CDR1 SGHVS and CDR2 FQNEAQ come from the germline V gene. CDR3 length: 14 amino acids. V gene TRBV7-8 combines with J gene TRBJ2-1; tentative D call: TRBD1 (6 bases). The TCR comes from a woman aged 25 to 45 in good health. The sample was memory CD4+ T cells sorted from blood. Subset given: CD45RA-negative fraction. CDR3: CASSEDRLGNEQFF. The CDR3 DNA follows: TGTGCCAGCAGCGAAGACAGGCTCGGGAATGAGCAGTTCTTC. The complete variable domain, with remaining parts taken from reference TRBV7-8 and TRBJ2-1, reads GAGVSQSPRYKVAKRGQDVALRCDPISGHVSLFWYQQALGQGPEFLTYFQNEAQLDKSGLPSDRFFAERPEGSVSTLKIQRTQQEDSAVYLCASSEDRLGNEQFFGPGTRLTVL.